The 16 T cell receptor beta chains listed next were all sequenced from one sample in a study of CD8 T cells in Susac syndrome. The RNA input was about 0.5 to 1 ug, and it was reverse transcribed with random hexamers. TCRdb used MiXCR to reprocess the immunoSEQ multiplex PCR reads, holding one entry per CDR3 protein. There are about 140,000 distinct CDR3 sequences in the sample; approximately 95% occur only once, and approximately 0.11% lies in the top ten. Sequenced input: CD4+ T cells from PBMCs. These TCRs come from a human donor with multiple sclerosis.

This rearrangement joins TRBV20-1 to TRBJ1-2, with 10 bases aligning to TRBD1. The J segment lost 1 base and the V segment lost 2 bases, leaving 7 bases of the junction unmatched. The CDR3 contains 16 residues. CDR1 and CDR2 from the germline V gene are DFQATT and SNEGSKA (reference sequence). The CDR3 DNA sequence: TGCAGTGCTAGAAGACAGGGGGCACGGAGTAACTATGGCTACACCTTC. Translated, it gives CSARRQGARSNYGYTF.

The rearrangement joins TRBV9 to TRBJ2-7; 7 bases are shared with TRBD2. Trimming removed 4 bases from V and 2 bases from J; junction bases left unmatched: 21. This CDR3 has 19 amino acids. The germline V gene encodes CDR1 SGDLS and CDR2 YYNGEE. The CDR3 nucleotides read TGTGCCAGCAGCCCTCCCCCTGAGGGAAGGGGAGGGTCCGCCTACGAGCAGTACTTC. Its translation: CASSPPPEGRGGSAYEQYF.

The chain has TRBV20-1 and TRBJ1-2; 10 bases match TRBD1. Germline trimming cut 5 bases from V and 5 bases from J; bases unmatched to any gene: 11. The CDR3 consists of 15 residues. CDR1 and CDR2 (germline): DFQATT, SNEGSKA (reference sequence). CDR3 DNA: TGCAGTGCTCTACCTCCGGGACAGGGGTGGTATGGCTACACCTTC. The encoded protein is CSALPPGQGWYGYTF.

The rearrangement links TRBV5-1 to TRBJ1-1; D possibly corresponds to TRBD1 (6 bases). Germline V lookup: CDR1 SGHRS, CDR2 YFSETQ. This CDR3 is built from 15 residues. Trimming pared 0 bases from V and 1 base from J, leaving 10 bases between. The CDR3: CASSLAGTQNTEAFF. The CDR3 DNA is TGCGCCAGCAGCTTGGCCGGGACACAGAACACTGAAGCTTTCTTT.

The CDR3 sequence: CSAGRATDEQYF. CDR3 DNA: TGCAGCGCTGGGAGGGCAACGGACGAGCAGTACTTC. The rearrangement uses TRBV29-1 and TRBJ2-7; 7 bases map to TRBD2. CDR1 is SQVTM, CDR2 ANQGSEA, per germline. V lost 7 bases to trimming and J lost 5 bases; unmatched junction nucleotides: 8. This CDR3 comprises 12 residues.

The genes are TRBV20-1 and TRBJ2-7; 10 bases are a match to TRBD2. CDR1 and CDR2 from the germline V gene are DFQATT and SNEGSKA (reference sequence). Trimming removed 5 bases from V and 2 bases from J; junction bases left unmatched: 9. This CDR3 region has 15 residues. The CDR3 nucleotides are TGCAGTGCTGCTCCTAGCGGGGGCGATACCTACGAGCAGTACTTC. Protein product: CSAAPSGGDTYEQYF.

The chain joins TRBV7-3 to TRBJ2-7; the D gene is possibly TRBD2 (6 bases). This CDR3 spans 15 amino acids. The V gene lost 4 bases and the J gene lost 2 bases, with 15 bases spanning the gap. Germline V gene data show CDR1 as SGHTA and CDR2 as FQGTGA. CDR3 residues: CASSSFPGEPYEQYF. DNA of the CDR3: TGTGCCAGCAGCTCCTTCCCGGGAGAACCCTACGAGCAGTACTTC.

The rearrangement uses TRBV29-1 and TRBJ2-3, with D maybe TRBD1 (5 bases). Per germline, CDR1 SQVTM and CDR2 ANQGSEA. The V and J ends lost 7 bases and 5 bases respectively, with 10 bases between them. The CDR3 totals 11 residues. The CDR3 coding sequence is TGCAGCGAGACAGAGAAAGATACGCAGTATTTT. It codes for CSETEKDTQYF.

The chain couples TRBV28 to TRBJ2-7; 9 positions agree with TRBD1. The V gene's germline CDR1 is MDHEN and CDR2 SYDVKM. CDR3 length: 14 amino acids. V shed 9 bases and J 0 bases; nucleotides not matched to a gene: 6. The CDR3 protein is CASFGTGSSYEQYF. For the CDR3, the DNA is TGTGCCAGTTTTGGGACAGGGAGCTCCTACGAGCAGTACTTC.

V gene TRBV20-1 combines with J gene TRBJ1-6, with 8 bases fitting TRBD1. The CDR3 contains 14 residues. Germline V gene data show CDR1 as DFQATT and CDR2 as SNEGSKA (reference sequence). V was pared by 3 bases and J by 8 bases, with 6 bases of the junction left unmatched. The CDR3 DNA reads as TGCAGTGCTAGTGGACAGGGAGGTCATTCACCCCTCCACTTT. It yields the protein CSASGQGGHSPLHF.

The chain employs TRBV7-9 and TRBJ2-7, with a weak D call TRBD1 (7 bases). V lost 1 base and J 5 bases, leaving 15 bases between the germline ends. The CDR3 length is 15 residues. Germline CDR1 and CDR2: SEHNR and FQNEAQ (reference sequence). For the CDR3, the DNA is TGTGCCAGCAGCTTAGAAGGGGGCGGGGTCCACGAGCAGTACTTC. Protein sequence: CASSLEGGGVHEQYF.

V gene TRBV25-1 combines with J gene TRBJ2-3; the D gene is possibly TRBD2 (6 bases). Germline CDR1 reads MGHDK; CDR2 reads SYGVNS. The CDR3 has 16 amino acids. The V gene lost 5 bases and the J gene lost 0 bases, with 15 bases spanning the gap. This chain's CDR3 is CASSLKVAGSTDTQYF. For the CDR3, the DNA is TGTGCCAGCAGTTTAAAGGTCGCGGGAAGCACAGATACGCAGTATTTT. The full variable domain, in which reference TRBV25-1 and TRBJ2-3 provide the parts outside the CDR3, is EADIYQTPRYLVIGTGKKITLECSQTMGHDKMYWYQQDPGMELHLIHYSYGVNSTEKGDLSSESTVSRIRTEHFPLTLESARPSHTSQYLCASSLKVAGSTDTQYFGPGTRLTVL.

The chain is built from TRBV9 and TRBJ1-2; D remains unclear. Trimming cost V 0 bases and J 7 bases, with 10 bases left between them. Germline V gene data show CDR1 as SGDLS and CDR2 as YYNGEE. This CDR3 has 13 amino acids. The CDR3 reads CASSVGRISGYTF. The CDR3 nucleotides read TGTGCCAGCAGCGTAGGCAGGATATCTGGCTACACCTTC.

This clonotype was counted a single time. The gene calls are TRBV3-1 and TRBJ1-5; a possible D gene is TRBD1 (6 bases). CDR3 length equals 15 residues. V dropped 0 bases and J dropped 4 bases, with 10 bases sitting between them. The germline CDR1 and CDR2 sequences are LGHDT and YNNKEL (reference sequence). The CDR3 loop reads CASSQDRGLNQPQHF. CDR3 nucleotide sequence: TGTGCCAGCAGCCAAGACAGGGGCCTAAATCAGCCCCAGCATTTT.

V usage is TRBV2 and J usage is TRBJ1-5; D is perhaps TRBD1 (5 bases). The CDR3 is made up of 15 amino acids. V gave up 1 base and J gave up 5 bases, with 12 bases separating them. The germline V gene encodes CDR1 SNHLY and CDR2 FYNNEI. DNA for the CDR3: TGTGCCAGCAGTGAAGAATTCGGGGGTTATCAGCCCCAGCATTTT. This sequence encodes CASSEEFGGYQPQHF.

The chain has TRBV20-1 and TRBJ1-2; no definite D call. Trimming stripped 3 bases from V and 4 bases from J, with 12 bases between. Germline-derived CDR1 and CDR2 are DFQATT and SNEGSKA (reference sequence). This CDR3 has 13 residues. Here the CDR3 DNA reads TGCAGTGCTAGTCTCGCACCCCGCTATGGCTACACCTTC. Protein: CSASLAPRYGYTF.